The clone carrying this T cell receptor (beta chain) was seen ten or more times. This sample was included in a study of T cells in Graves' hyperthyroidism and ophthalmopathy. V lost 5 bases to trimming and J lost 9 bases, with 11 bases between them. The germline CDR1 and CDR2 sequences are SEHNR and FQNEAQ (reference sequence). CDR3 length: 13 amino acids. Disease duration under 2 months; hyperthyroidism patients were aged 18 to 65. Uncontrolled infection, other autoimmune disease, pregnancy or lactation disqualified patients from enrolment. Isolation of PBMCs was performed on 8 to 10 ml fresh peripheral blood. Authors of the study amplified TCR beta CDR3 regions from RNA transcripts. The HTBI primer set served for first-round RT-PCR of the TCR CDR3. TCRdb recomputed calls from the multiplex PCR reads with MiXCR, one row per CDR3 protein. The sample lists roughly 100,000 distinct CDR3 sequences; about 50% were seen once.

The sequence was obtained from a middle-aged man with Graves' hyperthyroidism. V and J are TRBV7-9 and TRBJ1-6, with a possible D match to TRBD1 (5 bases). Specimen: blood. The CDR3 is CASSPVGVSPLHF. The CDR3 region has the DNA TGTGCCAGCAGCCCCGTAGGGGTTTCACCCCTCCACTTT.